This TCR beta chain was retrieved from a study of T cell responses to AZD1222 COVID-19 vaccine. On this clone itself: Its matching antigen is unknown. Just one base apart from a much larger clone, this may be a read error. The same CDR3 also results from other DNA sequences found in this sample.

General observations from the study: Donor demographics were predominantly white British with a female majority; clonal diversity may be underestimated. Among those given AZD1222, only five or six were seropositive at baseline.

Assay used: immunoSEQ multiplex PCR; TCRdb lists only in-frame clones, some missing. The sample carries 35,000 to 55,000 clones, approximately 86% recorded once. The germline V gene has CDR1 ENHRY and CDR2 SYGVKD. The CDR3 spans 16 residues. The receptor's source is an adult in good health. The V gene is TRBV10-3, the J gene TRBJ2-7; 8 bases agree with TRBD1. Sample: peripheral blood, taken on day 0 of AZD1222 vaccination. The CDR3 DNA is TGTGCCATCAGTCGTTTTGGGACAGGAGTCTACGGGGAGCAGTATTTC. Residues: CAISRFGTGVYGEQYF.